The T cell receptor beta chain described here comes from a study of CD8 T cells in Susac syndrome. V dropped 0 bases and J dropped 4; count of bases not matched to a gene: 6. The CDR3 extends over 14 amino acids. CDR1 GTSNPN and CDR2 SVGIG come from the germline V gene (reference sequence). With random hexamers, reverse transcription was performed on roughly 0.45 to 1 ug of RNA. The CDR3 of TCR beta was amplified by immunoSEQ multiplex PCR across 54 Vbeta and 13 Jbeta. Via MiXCR, TCRdb re-called the immunoSEQ multiplex PCR reads, giving one row per CDR3 protein. The sample records 150,000 to 180,000 distinct CDR3 sequences, around 95% being singletons. Sequencing of TCR beta covered CD8+ and CD4+ T cells obtained from blood.

The chain carries TRBV30 and TRBJ2-7; TRBD1 agrees at 7 bases. The sample was CD8+ T cells from PBMCs. This receptor was taken from a human donor with multiple sclerosis. The CDR3 reads CAWSVPGGRYEQYF. CDR3 nucleotides: TGTGCCTGGAGTGTCCCAGGGGGTCGGTACGAGCAGTACTTC.